The entry below describes one TCR beta chain. A read error may produce the germline difference seen at one junction end. The CDR3 length is 18 residues. CDR1 is SSHAT and CDR2 is FNYEAQ in the germline V gene (reference sequence). This record belongs to a study of blood T cell repertoires in COVID-19. Background on the study: Whether acute or convalescent, the COVID-19 samples came from the United States, Italy and Spain. The cDNA or gDNA used as material had been derived from T cells, B-cell-depleted T cells, or PBMCs.

Clones were read by immunoSEQ multiplex PCR, and TCRdb kept only the in-frame ones, dropping some. This table has approximately 240,000 clones, around four fifths appearing once. This chain links TRBV7-7 with TRBJ1-6, with 7 bases matching TRBD1. The sequence came from a woman aged 60-75 years with active or convalescent COVID-19. The sample taken for sequencing was peripheral blood. CDR3 sequence (DNA): TGTGCTAGCAACCCAAAGAGCCATCAGGACAGGATTAATTCACCCCTCCACTTT. Its protein is CASNPKSHQDRINSPLHF.